This T cell receptor (beta chain) was documented in a study of cytomegalovirus exposure and HLA in healthy donors. Findings and caveats of the study: The classifier was said to identify cytomegalovirus status with high specificity and sensitivity.

The table lists this clone with a few counts. Its cognate antigen is unknown. The 120-subject validation cohort, separate from the roughly 700-subject first cohort, included the donors. This CDR3 has 16 amino acids. The germline V gene has CDR1 LNHDA and CDR2 SQIVND (reference sequence). The junction had 8 bases not matched to a gene; V was cut back by 3 bases and J by 5 bases. Some clones are missing from TCRdb's copy, which holds only in-frame ones; the method was immunoSEQ multiplex PCR. This sample yields 150,000 to 200,000 clones, of which roughly 86% are seen a single time; 10% belongs to the top ten.

V gene TRBV19 combines with J gene TRBJ2-2, with TRBD1 identical over 8 bases. The TCR comes from a woman aged 18-29 years in good health and CMV-seropositive. The sequencing sample was made of PBMCs. This CDR3 reads CASSMWAGGWTGELFF. As DNA, the CDR3 is TGTGCCAGTAGTATGTGGGCAGGGGGCTGGACCGGGGAGCTGTTTTTT.